These 2 T cell receptor beta chains came from one sample sequenced in a study of T cells in women clearing cervical HPV infection. Assay: immunoSEQ multiplex PCR; the TCRdb copy retains only in-frame clones and omits some. This table lists roughly 35,000 clones. The specimen sequenced was blood buffy coat. The receptors shown here come from a woman between 18 and 75 years old with a cervical HPV16 infection that either progressed to CIN3+ or cleared (not recorded which).

The part of the CDR3 DNA that was read is TGCAGTGCTAGGGACAGCAGCCTCTATTATGGC. It yields the protein CSARDSSLYYG. The whole CDR3 region reads CSARDSSLYYGYTF. V and J are TRBV20-1 and TRBJ1-2; TRBD1 might be the D (6 bases). The read terminates 3 residues before the CDR3 end, so the remaining end is supplied by the germline J gene. CDR1 is DFQATT, CDR2 SNEGSKA, per germline (reference sequence). V lost 3 bases and J lost 5, with 16 bases in between. This CDR3 has 14 residues.

About this clone itself: Read data end 3 residues before the CDR3 end; the end is taken from the germline J gene. This sequence joins TRBV7-2 and TRBJ2-5; tentatively, D is TRBD1 (6 bases). This CDR3 has 14 amino acids. CDR1 and CDR2 from the germline V gene are SGHTA and FQGNSA. Trimming removed 5 bases from V and 5 bases from J, with 15 bases in between. The DNA read from the CDR3 is TGTGCCAGCAGCGCCGATCAGGGGTGGGAGACC. The encoded protein is CASSADQGWET. The entire CDR3 sequence reads CASSADQGWETQYF.